This TCR beta chain was sequenced during a study of T cells in women clearing cervical HPV infection. The CDR3 is 14 amino acids. CDR1 is SGHAT and CDR2 is FQNNGV in the germline V gene. V was cut by 2 bases and J by 4 bases, with 10 bases left in between. With respect to this clone: The read ends 3 residues shy of where the CDR3 ends; the end is completed using the germline J gene.

Libraries were prepared by immunoSEQ multiplex PCR; TCRdb keeps only in-frame clonotypes and omits some of them. Listed are 20,000 to 25,000 clones; approximately 25% falls within the top ten. The sequenced material came from blood buffy coat. This clonotype originated in a woman aged 18 to 69 with a cervical HPV16 infection that either progressed to CIN3+ or cleared (not recorded which). The genes are TRBV11-2 and TRBJ2-3; D remains unclear. The CDR3 protein is CASSLSAVPDTQYF. The sequenced part of the CDR3 DNA is TGTGCCAGCAGCTTATCGGCGGTCCCAGATACG.